The source of this T cell receptor beta chain is a study of T cell responses to AZD1222 COVID-19 vaccine. This CDR3 has 13 residues. Looked up from germline, CDR1 is SGHAT and CDR2 is FQNNGV. With 8 bases removed from V and 4 bases from J, the gap between germline ends came to 11 bases. The assay was immunoSEQ multiplex PCR, and TCRdb's table has in-frame clones only and misses some. The sample holds some 160,000 clones, about 92% seen once. This clone was seen only once. This sequence originates from an adult in good health. The source was peripheral blood, collected on day 0 of AZD1222 vaccination. The V and J genes are TRBV11-2 and TRBJ1-4; the D gene is possibly TRBD1 (6 bases). DNA of the CDR3: TGTGCCAGCCGCCAGGGGAATAATGAAAAACTGTTTTTT. This codes for CASRQGNNEKLFF. Using reference TRBV11-2 and TRBJ1-4 for the parts outside the CDR3, the full variable domain is EAGVAQSPRYKIIEKRQSVAFWCNPISGHATLYWYQQILGQGPKLLIQFQNNGVVDDSQLPKDRFSAERLKGVDSTLKIQPAKLEDSAVYLCASRQGNNEKLFFGSGTQLSVL.